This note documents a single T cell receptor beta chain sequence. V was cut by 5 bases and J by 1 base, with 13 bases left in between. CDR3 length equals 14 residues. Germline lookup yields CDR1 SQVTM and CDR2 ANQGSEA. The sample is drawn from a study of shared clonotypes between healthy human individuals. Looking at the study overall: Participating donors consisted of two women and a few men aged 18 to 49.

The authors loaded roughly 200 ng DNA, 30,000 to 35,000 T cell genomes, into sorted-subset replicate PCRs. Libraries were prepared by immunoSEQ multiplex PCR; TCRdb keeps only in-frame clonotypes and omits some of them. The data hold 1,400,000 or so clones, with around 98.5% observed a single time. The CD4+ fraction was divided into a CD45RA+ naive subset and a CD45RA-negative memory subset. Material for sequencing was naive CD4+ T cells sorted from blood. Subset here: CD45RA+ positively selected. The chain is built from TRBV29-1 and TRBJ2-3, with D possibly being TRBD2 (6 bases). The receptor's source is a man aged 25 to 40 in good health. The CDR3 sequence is CSVRENYGTDTQYF. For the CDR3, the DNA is TGCAGCGTTCGGGAGAATTACGGCACAGATACGCAGTATTTT.